This entry concerns a single TCR beta chain. The sample comes from a study of CD8 T cells in Susac syndrome. An amount of RNA that ranged from roughly 0.45 to 1 ug was reverse transcribed with random hexamers. immunoSEQ multiplex PCR amplified TCR beta CDR3 across 54 Vbeta, 13 Jbeta. One entry per CDR3 protein, called by TCRdb with MiXCR from the immunoSEQ multiplex PCR reads. The sample contains 140,000 to 150,000 distinct CDR3 sequences, roughly 94% of which appear only once. Germline CDR1 LNHNV, CDR2 YYDKDF (reference sequence). The CDR3 loop spans 14 amino acids. Trimming shortened V by 0 bases and J by 9 bases, and 11 bases separated the two germline ends.

This rearrangement joins TRBV15 to TRBJ2-2; D unclear. This sequence was found in a human donor in good health. The sample comprised CD4+ T cells from PBMCs. The CDR3 sequence is CATSRDRVFRELFF. CDR3 DNA: TGTGCCACCAGCAGAGATCGGGTCTTTAGGGAGCTGTTTTTT. Combining the CDR3 with reference TRBV15 and TRBJ2-2 gives the whole variable domain DAMVIQNPRYQVTQFGKPVTLSCSQTLNHNVMYWYQQKSSQAPKLLFHYYDKDFNNEADTPDNFQSRRPNTSFCFLDIRSPGLGDTAMYLCATSRDRVFRELFFGEGSRLTVL.